This entry lists 18 T cell receptor beta chains sequenced from one sample in a study of T cell clones after liver transplantation. Here immunoSEQ multiplex PCR was the method, and the copy in TCRdb shows in-frame clones only, minus some. The data show roughly 50,000 clones, 70% to 85% seen once. The starting material was CD4+ T cells from blood, obtained before liver transplant. Receptors originate from a human donor who received a liver transplant.

The V call is TRBV11-3, the J call TRBJ2-2; D gene ambiguous. CDR3 length equals 13 residues. V lost 3 bases and J lost 0, with 2 bases in between. Germline values: CDR1 SGHNT, CDR2 YENEEA. DNA for the CDR3: TGTGCCAGCAGCTTCTCGAACACCGGGGAGCTGTTTTTT. This sequence encodes CASSFSNTGELFF.

This clone appeared a single time. The rearrangement joins TRBV7-2 to TRBJ2-5; TRBD2 aligns across 13 bases. The CDR3 covers 16 residues. With 6 bases clipped from V and 5 bases from J, the junction kept 9 bases outside the gene matches. Per the germline V gene, CDR1 is SGHTA and CDR2 is FQGNSA. CDR3 amino acids: CASRPRTSGGYETQYF. The CDR3 bases are TGTGCCAGCAGACCACGGACTAGCGGGGGCTACGAGACCCAGTACTTC.

This clone was observed once. This sequence joins TRBV9 and TRBJ2-3; unclear D gene. The CDR3 is 13 residues long. Germline V lookup: CDR1 SGDLS, CDR2 YYNGEE. Trimming stripped 1 base from V and 2 bases from J, with 5 bases between. The CDR3 is CASSVTPTDTQYF. DNA of the CDR3: TGTGCCAGCAGCGTAACCCCCACAGATACGCAGTATTTT.

The rearrangement uses TRBV27 and TRBJ1-4; 7 positions agree with TRBD1. Germline V gene data show CDR1 as MNHEY and CDR2 as SMNVEV (reference sequence). The ends lost 2 bases at V and 5 bases at J; junction bases unmatched: 2. The length of the CDR3 is 14 residues. In nucleotides, the CDR3 is TGTGCCAGCAGTTTAGGGACAGCCAATGAAAAACTGTTTTTT. Translated: CASSLGTANEKLFF.

This chain connects TRBV4-1 to TRBJ1-3; no firm D call. V was pared by 0 bases and J by 0 bases, with 15 bases between. Germline V CDR1 and CDR2: MGHRA, YSYEKL. The CDR3 consists of 18 residues. The CDR3 region has the DNA TGCGCCAGCAGCCAAGATTCTCCGACCTTGTACTCTGGAAACACCATATATTTT. Amino acid sequence: CASSQDSPTLYSGNTIYF.

The V and J genes are TRBV6-4 and TRBJ2-1; tentatively, D is TRBD2 (5 bases). CDR3 length: 14 amino acids. Germline CDR1 MRHNA, CDR2 SNTAGT. Between the trimmed V and J ends, which lost 2 bases and 5 bases, there was a span of 10 bases. The CDR3: CASSDDGNHNEQFF. The CDR3 nucleotides read TGTGCCAGCAGTGACGACGGGAACCACAATGAGCAGTTCTTC.

V usage is TRBV7-6 and J usage is TRBJ2-5; 9 bases align to TRBD2. Germline CDR1 SGHVS, CDR2 FNYEAQ. The V segment lost 2 bases and the J segment 2 bases; nucleotides outside the gene matches: 9. The CDR3 totals 17 residues. CDR3 DNA sequence: TGTGCCAGCAGCTTATTTTGTTCCGCGGGAGGGCAAGAGACCCAGTACTTC. It yields the protein CASSLFCSAGGQETQYF.

The chain employs TRBV7-2 and TRBJ2-1; 13 nucleotides align to TRBD2. The CDR3 covers 15 residues. The V gene's germline CDR1 is SGHTA and CDR2 FQGNSA. Losses at the gene ends were 6 bases for V and 7 bases for J; bases not matched to a gene: 6. The CDR3 sequence is CASRIGTSGINEQFF. The CDR3 coding sequence is TGTGCCAGCAGGATAGGGACTAGCGGGATAAATGAGCAGTTCTTC.

A few counts support this clone. The chain couples TRBV28 to TRBJ1-2; 9 bases agree with TRBD1. This CDR3 has 13 amino acids. The V gene's germline CDR1 is MDHEN and CDR2 SYDVKM. Losses at the gene ends were 6 bases for V and 7 bases for J; bases not matched to a gene: 6. The CDR3 here is CASRKQGAVGYTF. DNA for the CDR3: TGTGCCAGCAGAAAACAGGGGGCGGTTGGCTACACCTTC.

This sequence joins TRBV28 and TRBJ2-5; a weak D match, TRBD1 (6 bases). The germline CDR1 and CDR2 sequences are MDHEN and SYDVKM. The CDR3 is made up of 15 amino acids. V was trimmed by 6 bases and J by 4 bases, leaving 18 bases between them. CDR3 in amino acids: CASSGNKGVTETQYF. The CDR3 bases are TGTGCCAGCAGCGGTAATAAGGGGGTAACAGAGACCCAGTACTTC.

The rearrangement links TRBV25-1 to TRBJ1-1; D is uncertain. Germline CDR1 and CDR2: MGHDK and SYGVNS. The CDR3 extends over 15 amino acids. V shed 0 bases and J shed 3 bases, with 11 bases lying between them. The CDR3 spells CASSEYYPKDTEAFF. For the CDR3, the DNA is TGTGCCAGCAGTGAATATTACCCGAAGGACACTGAAGCTTTCTTT.

V gene TRBV5-4 combines with J gene TRBJ1-1; no reliable D call. The CDR3 spans 14 residues. The germline V and J ends were trimmed by 5 bases and 1 base, with 12 bases remaining between them. From germline, CDR1 is SGHNT and CDR2 YYREEE (reference sequence). CDR3 nucleotide sequence: TGTGCCAGCAGGCAGCGCCTCCAGAACACTGAAGCTTTCTTT. This sequence encodes CASRQRLQNTEAFF.

This clone has only one observation. The chain links TRBV6-5 to TRBJ1-2, with D possibly TRBD1 on 5 matching bases. Looked up from germline, CDR1 is MNHEY and CDR2 is SVGAGI. The CDR3 length is 14 residues. V shed 2 bases and J shed 4 bases, with 11 bases lying between them. The CDR3 sequence is CASSYGRGSYGYTF. The CDR3 coding sequence is TGTGCCAGCAGTTACGGTAGGGGAAGCTATGGCTACACCTTC.

The V call is TRBV28, the J call TRBJ2-5, with TRBD1 as a possible D gene (8 bases). The CDR3 has 14 residues. Looked up from germline, CDR1 is MDHEN and CDR2 is SYDVKM. With 4 bases removed from V and 5 bases from J, the gap between germline ends came to 14 bases. This CDR3 reads CASSSDRGGETQYF. The CDR3, as DNA: TGTGCCAGCAGTTCCGACAGGGGAGGGGAGACCCAGTACTTC.

This clone was seen only once. The rearrangement uses TRBV7-3 and TRBJ2-7; D is unresolved. V shed 5 bases and J shed 2 bases, with 10 bases lying between them. Looked up from germline, CDR1 is SGHTA and CDR2 is FQGTGA. This CDR3 has 13 amino acids. CDR3 residues: CASSLSGTYEQYF. The CDR3 DNA follows: TGTGCCAGCAGCCTGAGTGGGACCTACGAGCAGTACTTC.

This chain joins TRBV9 and TRBJ2-3; 9 bases map to TRBD2. The CDR3 covers 16 residues. Germline V lookup: CDR1 SGDLS, CDR2 YYNGEE. Trimming cost V 1 base and J 4 bases; bases outside gene matches: 7. The CDR3 reads CASSVFPSGVADTQYF. The CDR3 DNA sequence: TGTGCCAGCAGCGTATTCCCTAGCGGGGTCGCAGATACGCAGTATTTT. Full variable domain (missing parts from reference TRBV9 and TRBJ2-3): DSGVTQTPKHLITATGQRVTLRCSPRSGDLSVYWYQQSLDQGLQFLIQYYNGEERAKGNILERFSAQQFPDLHSELNLSSLELGDSALYFCASSVFPSGVADTQYFGPGTRLTVL.

The chain combines TRBV13 with TRBJ1-1; weak D call: TRBD1 (6 bases). Trimming took 4 bases from V and 1 from J, leaving 16 bases between them. The CDR3 spans 16 residues. Germline V gene sequence: CDR1 PRHDT, CDR2 FYEKMQ (reference sequence). CDR3 DNA sequence: TGTGCCAGCAGCTCCCGGCCCGGGGGCCAGAACACTGAAGCTTTCTTT. It is translated as CASSSRPGGQNTEAFF.

V gene TRBV6-1 combines with J gene TRBJ1-3, with D perhaps TRBD1 (5 bases). V was trimmed by 6 bases and J by 1 base, leaving 13 bases between them. Germline V gene data show CDR1 as MNHNS and CDR2 as SASEGT. The CDR3 runs to 15 residues. DNA of the CDR3: TGTGCCAGCAGGATCACCGGGGGATCTGGAAACACCATATATTTT. Its translation is CASRITGGSGNTIYF.